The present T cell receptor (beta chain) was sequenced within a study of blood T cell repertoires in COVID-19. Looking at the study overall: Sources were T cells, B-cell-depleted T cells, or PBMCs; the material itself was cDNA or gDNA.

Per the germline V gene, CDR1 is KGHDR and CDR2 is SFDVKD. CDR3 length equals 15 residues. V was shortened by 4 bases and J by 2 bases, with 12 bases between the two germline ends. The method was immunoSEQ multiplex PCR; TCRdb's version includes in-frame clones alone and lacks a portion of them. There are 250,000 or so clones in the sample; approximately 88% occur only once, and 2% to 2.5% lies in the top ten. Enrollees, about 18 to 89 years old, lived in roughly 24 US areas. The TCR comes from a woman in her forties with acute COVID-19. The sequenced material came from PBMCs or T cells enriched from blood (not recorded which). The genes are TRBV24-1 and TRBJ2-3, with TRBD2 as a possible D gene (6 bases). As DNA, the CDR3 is TGTGCCACCAGTGACCGGAGGGGCCCCACAGATACGCAGTATTTT. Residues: CATSDRRGPTDTQYF.